Presented here are 25 T cell receptor beta chains from one specimen sequenced in a study of OX40 agonist ivuxolimab in advanced cancers. Data came from immunoSEQ multiplex PCR; TCRdb stores just in-frame clones and leaves some out. The data show around 50,000 clones, with 70% to 90% seen just once and about 0.64% held by the top ten. The starting material was CD4+ or CD8+ T cells sorted from blood, obtained in a trial of the OX40 agonist ivuxolimab. These receptors were obtained from an adult with an advanced solid tumor such as melanoma, head and neck, liver or kidney cancer.

The chain has TRBV27 and TRBJ2-5, with a tentative D call TRBD1 (6 bases). V was shortened by 6 bases and J by 5 bases, with 13 bases between the two germline ends. Germline lookup yields CDR1 MNHEY and CDR2 SMNVEV (reference sequence). The CDR3 is made up of 13 amino acids. CDR3 in DNA: TGTGCCAGCAGCCGTGCCACAGGGGAGACCCAGTACTTC. It encodes CASSRATGETQYF.

The rearrangement joins TRBV7-9 to TRBJ2-1; a weak D match, TRBD1 (6 bases). Trimming removed 4 bases at V and 8 bases at J, with 15 bases between. The germline V gene encodes CDR1 SEHNR and CDR2 FQNEAQ (reference sequence). The CDR3 length is 14 residues. CDR3 sequence (DNA): TGTGCCAGCAGCTCAGGGGTTATCTGGGATGAGCAGTTCTTC. This sequence encodes CASSSGVIWDEQFF.

The chain employs TRBV18 and TRBJ2-7; the D gene is possibly TRBD1 (6 bases). Germline CDR1 reads KGHSH; CDR2 reads LQKENI. With 1 base removed from V and 3 bases from J, the gap between germline ends came to 16 bases. This CDR3 contains 16 residues. CDR3 coding DNA: TGTGCCAGCTCACCACAGCTCGGGACACACAGCTACGAGCAGTACTTC. Protein product: CASSPQLGTHSYEQYF.

The J gene is TRBJ2-4, the V gene TRBV12-5; 11 bases align to TRBD1. The CDR3 is made up of 17 amino acids. Trimming cost V 5 bases and J 2 bases; bases outside gene matches: 8. From germline, CDR1 is LGHNT and CDR2 FRNRAP. The CDR3 spells CASGPRTGGETKNIQYF. CDR3 sequence (DNA): TGTGCTAGTGGTCCGAGGACAGGGGGCGAGACCAAAAACATTCAGTACTTC.

This clone was counted only a few times. V usage is TRBV5-6 and J usage is TRBJ1-5; D might be TRBD1 (6 bases). Germline loops: CDR1 SGHDT, CDR2 YYEEEE. CDR3 length: 15 residues. V gave up 2 bases and J gave up 2 bases, with 11 bases separating them. CDR3 protein: CASSFTSGGNQPQHF. The CDR3 DNA reads as TGTGCCAGCAGCTTTACTTCAGGGGGCAATCAGCCCCAGCATTTT.

This clone was detected only once. The chain has TRBV19 and TRBJ1-2; 9 nucleotides agree with TRBD1. CDR3 size: 16 residues. Germline CDR1 is LNHDA and CDR2 is SQIVND (reference sequence). Trimming at V came to 5 bases and at J to 7 bases, leaving 14 bases not matched to a gene. CDR3 DNA sequence: TGTGCCAGTAGTCCCCCCCCGGGACAGGGAGGCCGTGGCTACACCTTC. Its protein is CASSPPPGQGGRGYTF.

This rearrangement joins TRBV4-2 to TRBJ2-1; no firm D call. This CDR3 contains 15 residues. The germline CDR1 and CDR2 sequences are LGHNA and YNFKEQ. The V gene lost 1 base and the J gene lost 5 bases, with 12 bases spanning the gap. Here the CDR3 DNA reads TGTGCCAGCAGCCAAGCGTACGACTGGAACAATGAGCAGTTCTTC. Translation gives CASSQAYDWNNEQFF.

The chain joins TRBV19 to TRBJ2-1, with 11 bases matching TRBD2. Germline V gives CDR1 LNHDA, CDR2 SQIVND (reference sequence). V shed 6 bases and J 9 bases; nucleotides not matched to a gene: 10. The CDR3 contains 15 residues. CDR3: CASSVGLAANTEQFF. The CDR3 DNA reads as TGTGCCAGTAGCGTGGGACTAGCGGCCAATACTGAGCAGTTCTTC.

The gene calls are TRBV28 and TRBJ1-3; unclear D gene. Per germline, CDR1 MDHEN and CDR2 SYDVKM. The V and J ends lost 4 bases and 2 bases respectively, with 15 bases between them. The CDR3 is 16 residues long. For the CDR3, the DNA is TGTGCCAGCAGTTCCCTTCGGGAGACGCCTGGAAACACCATATATTTT. Translated: CASSSLRETPGNTIYF.

CDR3 bases: TGTGCCAGCAGCAAAGGCCGGGGACGGTACCAAGAGACCCAGTACTTC. Its translation is CASSKGRGRYQETQYF. The gene calls are TRBV21-1 and TRBJ2-5. TRBV21-1 corresponds to a pseudogene. The CDR3 is 16 amino acids.

This rearrangement joins TRBV18 to TRBJ1-4; D gene uncertain. Germline V gives CDR1 KGHSH, CDR2 LQKENI. V gave up 5 bases and J gave up 7 bases, with 11 bases separating them. The length of the CDR3 is 13 residues. The CDR3 spells CASSYIGGEKLFF. The CDR3 DNA reads TGTGCCAGCTCATACATAGGTGGTGAAAAACTGTTTTTT.

This clone showed up just a few times. V and J are TRBV5-1 and TRBJ2-2, with D possibly TRBD2 on 6 matching bases. There are 14 residues in the CDR3. V lost 4 bases to trimming and J lost 6 bases, with 13 bases between them. Germline loops: CDR1 SGHRS, CDR2 YFSETQ. CDR3 DNA: TGCGCCAGCAGCCTTGAGGGCGGGGCCGGGGAGCTGTTTTTT. Encoded protein: CASSLEGGAGELFF. Using reference TRBV5-1 and TRBJ2-2 for the parts outside the CDR3, the full variable domain is KAGVTQTPRYLIKTRGQQVTLSCSPISGHRSVSWYQQTPGQGLQFLFEYFSETQRNKGNFPGRFSGRQFSNSRSEMNVSTLELGDSALYLCASSLEGGAGELFFGEGSRLTVL.

This chain uses TRBV10-1 with TRBJ1-1, with TRBD1 as a possible D gene (5 bases). The germline V and J ends were trimmed by 6 bases and 1 base, with 12 bases remaining between them. Germline CDR1 reads WNHNN; CDR2 reads SYGVQD (reference sequence). The CDR3 runs 14 residues. CDR3 loop: CASSPTEKNTEAFF. For the CDR3, the DNA is TGCGCCAGCAGCCCGACAGAAAAGAACACTGAAGCTTTCTTT.

The CDR3 region is CASSQDLRGSNEKLFF. The DNA of the CDR3 is TGCGCCAGCAGCCAAGACCTCAGGGGCTCCAATGAAAAACTGTTTTTT. V gene TRBV4-1 combines with J gene TRBJ1-4; D is possibly TRBD1 (6 bases). Trimming stripped 0 bases from V and 5 bases from J, with 13 bases between. Germline V gene lookup returns CDR1 MGHRA and CDR2 YSYEKL. The CDR3 sequence is 16 residues long.

The V gene is TRBV7-9, the J gene TRBJ2-7, with D hard to call. V shed 2 bases and J shed 4 bases, with 12 bases lying between them. The length of the CDR3 is 14 residues. Germline CDR1 is SEHNR and CDR2 is FQNEAQ (reference sequence). The CDR3 sequence: CASSLSQELYEQYF. DNA of the CDR3: TGTGCCAGCAGCTTATCTCAGGAGTTGTACGAGCAGTACTTC.

This chain joins TRBV11-2 and TRBJ1-2; 7 bases are a match to TRBD1. This CDR3 is built from 17 residues. CDR1 is SGHAT and CDR2 is FQNNGV in the germline V gene. Unmatched junction bases numbered 17, after V lost 4 bases and J lost 6 bases. CDR3 sequence reads: CASSSLGDSISWNGYTF. The CDR3 nucleotides read TGTGCCAGCAGCTCCCTCGGGGACAGTATAAGTTGGAATGGCTACACCTTC.

The V and J genes are TRBV6-6 and TRBJ2-1; 15 nucleotides match TRBD2. CDR3 length: 15 residues. The ends lost 7 bases at V and 10 bases at J; junction bases unmatched: 8. CDR1 and CDR2 from the germline V gene are MNHNY and SVGAGI (reference sequence). The DNA for the CDR3 is TGTGCCAGCACCCAGGGACTAGCGGGAGGAGGAGAGCAGTTCTTC. Protein sequence: CASTQGLAGGGEQFF.

The chain carries TRBV11-3 and TRBJ2-5; D remains ambiguous. V shed 3 bases and J shed 3 bases, with 8 bases lying between them. Per the germline V gene, CDR1 is SGHNT and CDR2 is YENEEA. The CDR3 has 13 residues. This CDR3 reads CASSFNSKETQYF. The CDR3, as DNA: TGTGCCAGCAGCTTTAATAGTAAAGAGACCCAGTACTTC.

The chain recombines TRBV6-1 with TRBJ2-7; 8 bases are a match to TRBD2. V shed 4 bases and J 4 bases; nucleotides not matched to a gene: 6. CDR3 length: 14 amino acids. Germline V lookup: CDR1 MNHNS, CDR2 SASEGT. CDR3 sequence reads: CASSVRGGRYEQYF. The DNA of the CDR3 is TGTGCCAGCAGTGTTCGGGGGGGCAGGTACGAGCAGTACTTC.

V and J are TRBV27 and TRBJ1-5; a possible D gene is TRBD1 (6 bases). V was pared by 6 bases and J by 6 bases, with 12 bases between. Germline CDR1 is MNHEY and CDR2 is SMNVEV (reference sequence). The CDR3 has 13 amino acids. For the CDR3, the DNA is TGTGCCAGCAGGCTGGGGGCAGGTCAGCCCCAGCATTTT. Translated, it gives CASRLGAGQPQHF.

The rearrangement uses TRBV28 and TRBJ2-5; the D gene is possibly TRBD2 (6 bases). From germline, CDR1 is MDHEN and CDR2 SYDVKM. V lost 7 bases and J 5 bases, leaving 17 bases between the germline ends. The CDR3 totals 14 residues. CDR3 residues: CASTPTGVQETQYF. The CDR3 DNA reads TGTGCCAGCACCCCGACGGGGGTCCAGGAGACCCAGTACTTC.

The rearrangement links TRBV11-2 to TRBJ2-3, with a tentative D call TRBD1 (7 bases). V gave up 5 bases and J gave up 10 bases, with 13 bases separating them. Germline CDR1 and CDR2: SGHAT and FQNNGV. The CDR3 runs 12 residues. The CDR3 DNA reads TGTGCCAGCAGCCCCCAGGGGGGCGCGCAGTATTTT. Protein: CASSPQGGAQYF.

V is TRBV7-9 and J is TRBJ2-1; TRBD2 agrees at 12 bases. The CDR3 runs to 17 residues. V lost 5 bases to trimming and J lost 5 bases; unmatched junction nucleotides: 10. Germline V gene data show CDR1 as SEHNR and CDR2 as FQNEAQ (reference sequence). The CDR3 DNA follows: TGTGCCAGCAGCGGTCCTAGCGGGAGGGCCTGGGACAATGAGCAGTTCTTC. Translation: CASSGPSGRAWDNEQFF.

The chain uses TRBV7-3 and TRBJ1-1; tentative D call: TRBD1 (5 bases). The germline V gene has CDR1 SGHTA and CDR2 FQGTGA. Trimming pared 1 base from V and 4 bases from J, leaving 10 bases between. This CDR3 comprises 14 residues. For the CDR3, the DNA is TGTGCCAGCAGCTTAATAGGGGCGGGCACTGAAGCTTTCTTT. Protein product: CASSLIGAGTEAFF.

The chain couples TRBV6-1 to TRBJ2-7; D remains unclear. V was trimmed by 3 bases and J by 4 bases, leaving 7 bases between them. CDR1 is MNHNS, CDR2 SASEGT, per germline. This CDR3 region has 12 residues. Here the CDR3 reads CASSEQWYEQYF. CDR3 nucleotides: TGTGCCAGCAGTGAGCAGTGGTACGAGCAGTACTTC.